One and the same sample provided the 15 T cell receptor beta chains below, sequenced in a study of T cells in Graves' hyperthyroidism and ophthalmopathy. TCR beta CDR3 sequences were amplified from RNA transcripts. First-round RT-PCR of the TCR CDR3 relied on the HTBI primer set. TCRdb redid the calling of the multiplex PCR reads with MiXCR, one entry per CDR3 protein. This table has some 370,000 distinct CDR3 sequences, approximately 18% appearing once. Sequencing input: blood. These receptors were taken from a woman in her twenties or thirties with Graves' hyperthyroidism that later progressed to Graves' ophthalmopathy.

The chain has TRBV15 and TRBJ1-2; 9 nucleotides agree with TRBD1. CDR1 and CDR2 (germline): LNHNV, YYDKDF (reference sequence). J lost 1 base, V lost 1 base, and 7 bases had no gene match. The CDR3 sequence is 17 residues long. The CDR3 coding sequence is TGTGCCACCAGCAGAGTGGGACAGGGATCTTTTAACTATGGCTACACCTTC. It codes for CATSRVGQGSFNYGYTF.

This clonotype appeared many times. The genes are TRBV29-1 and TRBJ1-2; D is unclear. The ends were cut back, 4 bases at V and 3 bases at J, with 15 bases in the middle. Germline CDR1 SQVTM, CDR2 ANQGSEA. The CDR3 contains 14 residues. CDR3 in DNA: TGCAGCGTTGGGGTGGGGTTCCCGCACTATGGCTACACCTTC. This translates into CSVGVGFPHYGYTF.

The CDR3 here is CSVEDENTEAFF. CDR3 DNA: TGCAGCGTTGAAGATGAGAACACTGAAGCTTTCTTT. This sequence joins TRBV29-1 and TRBJ1-1, with D unclear. The CDR3 extends over 12 amino acids. Germline V CDR1 and CDR2: SQVTM, ANQGSEA. Trimming stripped 0 bases from V and 1 base from J, with 3 bases between.

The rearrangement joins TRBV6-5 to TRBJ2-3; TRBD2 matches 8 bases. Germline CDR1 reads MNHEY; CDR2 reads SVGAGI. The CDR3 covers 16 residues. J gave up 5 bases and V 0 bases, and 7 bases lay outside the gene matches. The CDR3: CASSYSRRGGQDTQYF. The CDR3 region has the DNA TGTGCCAGCAGTTACTCGAGACGGGGGGGCCAAGATACGCAGTATTTT.

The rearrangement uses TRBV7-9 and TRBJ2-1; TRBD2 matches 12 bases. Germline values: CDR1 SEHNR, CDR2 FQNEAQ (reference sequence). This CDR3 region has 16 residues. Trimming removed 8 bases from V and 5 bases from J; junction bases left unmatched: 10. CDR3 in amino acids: CASSDPGLAGHNEQFF. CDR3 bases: TGTGCCAGCTCAGATCCCGGACTAGCGGGACACAATGAGCAGTTCTTC.

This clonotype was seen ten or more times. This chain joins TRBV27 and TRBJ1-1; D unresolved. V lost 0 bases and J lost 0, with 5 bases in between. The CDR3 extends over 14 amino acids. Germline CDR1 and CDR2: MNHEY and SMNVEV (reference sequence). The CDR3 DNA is TGTGCCAGCAGTTTATCAGTCATGAACACTGAAGCTTTCTTT. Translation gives CASSLSVMNTEAFF.

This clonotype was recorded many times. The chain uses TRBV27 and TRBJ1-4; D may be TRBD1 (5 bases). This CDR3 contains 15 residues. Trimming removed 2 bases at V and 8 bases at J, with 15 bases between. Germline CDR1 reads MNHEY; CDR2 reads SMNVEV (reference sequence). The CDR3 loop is CASSLDGGGAEKLFF. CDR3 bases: TGTGCCAGCAGTTTAGATGGGGGGGGAGCGGAAAAACTGTTTTTT.

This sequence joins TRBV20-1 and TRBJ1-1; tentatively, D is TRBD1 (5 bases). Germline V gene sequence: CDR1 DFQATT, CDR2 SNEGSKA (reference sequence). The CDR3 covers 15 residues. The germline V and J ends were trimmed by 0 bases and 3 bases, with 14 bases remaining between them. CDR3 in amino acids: CSARDGAGLDTEAFF. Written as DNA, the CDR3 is TGCAGTGCTAGAGACGGAGCAGGGTTGGACACTGAAGCTTTCTTT.

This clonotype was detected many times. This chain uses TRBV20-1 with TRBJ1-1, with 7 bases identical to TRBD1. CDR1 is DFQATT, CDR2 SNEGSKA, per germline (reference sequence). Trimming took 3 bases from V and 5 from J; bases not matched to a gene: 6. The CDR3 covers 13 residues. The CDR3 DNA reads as TGCAGTGCTAGCAACAGGGGTATTACTGAAGCTTTCTTT. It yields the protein CSASNRGITEAFF.

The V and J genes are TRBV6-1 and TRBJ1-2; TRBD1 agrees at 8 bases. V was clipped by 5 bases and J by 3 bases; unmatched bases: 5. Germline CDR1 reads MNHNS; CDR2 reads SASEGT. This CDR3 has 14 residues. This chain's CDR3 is CASSYQTGDYGYTF. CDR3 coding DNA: TGTGCCAGCAGTTATCAGACAGGGGACTATGGCTACACCTTC.

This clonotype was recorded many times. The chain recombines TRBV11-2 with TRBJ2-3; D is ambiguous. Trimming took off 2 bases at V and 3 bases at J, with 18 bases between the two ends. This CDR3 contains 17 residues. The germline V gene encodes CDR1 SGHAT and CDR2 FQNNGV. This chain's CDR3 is CASSLWSRLGSTDTQYF. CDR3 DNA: TGTGCCAGCAGCTTATGGAGTCGGTTAGGATCGACAGATACGCAGTATTTT. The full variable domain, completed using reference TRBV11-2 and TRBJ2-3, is EAGVAQSPRYKIIEKRQSVAFWCNPISGHATLYWYQQILGQGPKLLIQFQNNGVVDDSQLPKDRFSAERLKGVDSTLKIQPAKLEDSAVYLCASSLWSRLGSTDTQYFGPGTRLTVL.

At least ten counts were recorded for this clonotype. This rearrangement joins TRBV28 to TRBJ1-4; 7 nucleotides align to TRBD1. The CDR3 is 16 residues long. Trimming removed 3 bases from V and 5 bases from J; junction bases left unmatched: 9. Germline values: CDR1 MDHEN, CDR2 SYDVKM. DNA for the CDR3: TGTGCCAGCAGTTTTTCCCTACAGGGGAGGAATGAAAAACTGTTTTTT. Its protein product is CASSFSLQGRNEKLFF.

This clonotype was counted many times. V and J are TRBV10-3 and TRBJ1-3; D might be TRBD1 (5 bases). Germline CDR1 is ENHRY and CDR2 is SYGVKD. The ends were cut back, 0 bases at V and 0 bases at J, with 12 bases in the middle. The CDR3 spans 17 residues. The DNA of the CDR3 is TGTGCCATCAGTGAGTCAGCTCATGACAGCTCTGGAAACACCATATATTTT. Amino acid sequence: CAISESAHDSSGNTIYF.

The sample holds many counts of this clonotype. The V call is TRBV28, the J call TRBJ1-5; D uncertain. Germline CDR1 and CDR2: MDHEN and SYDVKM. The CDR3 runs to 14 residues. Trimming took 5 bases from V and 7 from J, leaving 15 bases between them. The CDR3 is CASSLEGSWQPQHF. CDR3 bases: TGTGCCAGCAGTCTTGAGGGTTCGTGGCAGCCCCAGCATTTT.

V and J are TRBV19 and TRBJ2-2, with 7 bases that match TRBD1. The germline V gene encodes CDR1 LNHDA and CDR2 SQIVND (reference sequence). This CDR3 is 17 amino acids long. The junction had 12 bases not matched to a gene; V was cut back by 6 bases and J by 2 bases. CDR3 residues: CASRKNPGTANTGELFF. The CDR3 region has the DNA TGTGCCAGTAGGAAGAATCCCGGGACAGCCAACACCGGGGAGCTGTTTTTT.